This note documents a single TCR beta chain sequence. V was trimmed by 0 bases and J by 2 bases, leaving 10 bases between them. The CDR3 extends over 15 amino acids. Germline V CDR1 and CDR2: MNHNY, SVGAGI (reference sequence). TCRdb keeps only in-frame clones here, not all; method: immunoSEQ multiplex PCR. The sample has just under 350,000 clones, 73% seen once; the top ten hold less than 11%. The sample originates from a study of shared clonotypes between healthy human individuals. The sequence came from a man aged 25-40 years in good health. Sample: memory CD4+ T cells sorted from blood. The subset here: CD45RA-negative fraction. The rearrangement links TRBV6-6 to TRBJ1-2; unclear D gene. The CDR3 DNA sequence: TGTGCCAGCAGTTACTCTCGGTCGGGGAACTATGGCTACACCTTC. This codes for CASSYSRSGNYGYTF.